This TCR beta chain appears in the sequencing data of a study of identical twins. A note on this clonotype: Its antigen is currently unknown.

General study findings and limits: In cord blood, abundant beta clonotypes had fewer insertions; memory showed no trend. Twins' surplus sharing was weaker for beta out-of-frame sequences.

The length of the CDR3 is 12 residues. V lost 7 bases, J lost 2 bases, and 6 bases lay in between. Looked up from germline, CDR1 is MNHEY and CDR2 is SVGEGT. Template switching added a universal primer binding site, and final cDNA carried unique molecular identifiers. TCRdb re-called the 5' RACE reads through MiXCR, storing one row per CDR3 protein. The table shows around 680,000 distinct CDR3 sequences, with about 9.4% occurring only once. This same sample was also part of a study on yellow fever vaccine responses in identical twins.

The sequenced sample was PBMCs. The clonotype originates from a woman aged 18-30 years in good health. The V gene is TRBV6-2 or TRBV6-3, the J gene TRBJ2-1; D not certain. The CDR3 DNA reads as TGTGCCAGCAAAAAGACCTACAATGAGCAGTTCTTC. Encoded protein: CASKKTYNEQFF.